The clone carrying this TCR beta chain was seen only a few times. The antigen is unknown. In the naive CD8 group, cells lacked CD45RO and were positively selected for CCR7, so terminally differentiated effector memory CD45RA+ cells were left out. Trimming cost V 2 bases and J 1 base, with 15 bases left between them. The CDR3 is 16 amino acids. CDR1 is SGDLS and CDR2 is YYNGEE in the germline V gene. This entry comes from a study of shared clonotypes between healthy human individuals. Study-wide results and caveats: The rarefaction results pointed to incomplete sorted-subset sequencing despite large depth. Memory subsets generally showed smaller estimated richness than naive subsets did.

Method: immunoSEQ multiplex PCR; TCRdb's copy keeps in-frame clones and lacks some. Of 760,000 or so clones listed, 96% are singletons. The gene calls are TRBV9 and TRBJ1-2; D is unclear. The source of this sequence is a man aged 30 to 45 in good health. Sequencing was done on a sample of naive CD8+ T cells sorted from blood. The CDR3 nucleotides are TGTGCCAGCAGCGTCGCAGACCGCTACTTTAACTATGGCTACACCTTC. It is translated as CASSVADRYFNYGYTF.